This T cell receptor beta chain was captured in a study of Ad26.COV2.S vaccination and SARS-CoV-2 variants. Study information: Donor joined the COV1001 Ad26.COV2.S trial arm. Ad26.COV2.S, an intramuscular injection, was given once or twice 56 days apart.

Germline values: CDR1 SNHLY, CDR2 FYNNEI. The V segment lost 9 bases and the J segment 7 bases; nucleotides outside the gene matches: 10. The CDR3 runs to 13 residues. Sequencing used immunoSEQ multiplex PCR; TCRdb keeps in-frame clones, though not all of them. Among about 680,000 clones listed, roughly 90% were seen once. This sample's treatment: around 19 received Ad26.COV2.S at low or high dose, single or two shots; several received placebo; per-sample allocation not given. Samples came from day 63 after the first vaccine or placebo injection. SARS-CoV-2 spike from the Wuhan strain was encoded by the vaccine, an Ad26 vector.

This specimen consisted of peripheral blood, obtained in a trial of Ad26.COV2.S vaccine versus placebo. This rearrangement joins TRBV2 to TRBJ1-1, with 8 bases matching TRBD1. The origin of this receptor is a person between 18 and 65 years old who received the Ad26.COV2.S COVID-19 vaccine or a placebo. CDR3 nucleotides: TGTGCCAGTCGGCGACAGGGGCCCAGTGAAGCTTTCTTT. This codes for CASRRQGPSEAFF.